One T cell receptor (beta chain) is described in this entry. No cognate antigen has been identified for it. It has no much larger one-base neighbor in the sample; base qualities were not kept. This record belongs to a study of blood T cell repertoires in COVID-19 (TCRdb year 2020). Broadly, across the study: Samples from collaborators originated in the United States, Italy and Spain and spanned both the acute and convalescent phases of COVID-19. The material from the prospective study consisted of cDNA or gDNA derived from T cells, B-cell-depleted T cells, or PBMCs. Deeply sampled blood TCRbeta repertoires from subjects exposed to, actively infected with, or recovered from COVID-19 were included in the dataset. The repertoires were released in a freely available public database intended as a resource for research on the immune response to SARS-CoV-2. The samples were drawn from two sources: the first 160 participants of the ongoing ImmuneRACE study, and over 1,000 subjects contributed by 6 global collaborators. A de-identified subject ID, COVID-19 status, age in years and sex were almost always included in the sample metadata. HLA class I and class II types, where available, came from metadata supplied by the sample provider rather than from assay-based typing.

Counted from cysteine to phenylalanine, this CDR3 has 13 amino acids. Only the CDR3 part of the read is kept: 39 bases, read in frame from the first base. At the junction V is shortened by 9 bases and J by 1 base; bases outside the gene matches: 3. In the germline V gene, CDR1 corresponds to KGHDR and CDR2 to SFDVKD. TCRbeta CDR3 regions were amplified from genomic DNA by means of the immunoSEQ Assay, a bias-controlled multiplex PCR. As for the authors' bioinformatics: The number of nucleated cells in each sample was estimated from the amplification of reference gene primers within the assay. To quantify the absolute abundance of each unique TCRbeta CDR3 rearrangement, sequence reads were collapsed and filtered. Productive Simpson clonality was computed per sample as the square root of Simpson's diversity index over productive rearrangements. TCRdb holds this immuneACCESS table with in-frame rearrangements only. Some clones are missing; in checked studies, unresolved V genes explain under half, and the rest has no known cause. V, J and clone size are those of that table, while D and trimming were read from the DNA. The sample table holds 350,000 to 550,000 clones, of which around 87% were seen once. The biggest ten clones account for roughly 1.1% of the sample.

What the research found in general, with its limitations: The quantity of clinical and demographic metadata differed by source and by participant and was supplied without curation.

Participants in the prospective study were enrolled through a virtual design, were aged about 18 to 90 years, and lived in roughly 24 United States geographic areas. In the prospective study, cohorts were assigned on the basis of participant-reported clinical history obtained from a screening survey and a study questionnaire. Recovered participants in ImmuneRACE Cohort 3 were defined by two consecutive negative NP/OP PCR tests, clearance by a healthcare professional, or resolution of symptoms. In the prospective study, whole blood, serum and a nasopharyngeal or oropharyngeal swab were collected from each participant by mobile phlebotomists. Prospective study participants could optionally give additional blood draws and questionnaires over a roughly 2-month period. Prospective study blood samples were shipped either frozen or at room temperature before DNA extraction.

Sequenced sample: PBMCs or T cells enriched from blood (not recorded which). This TCR was sampled from a man between 25 and 39 years old who had recovered from COVID-19. This receptor chain uses TRBV24-1 and TRBJ2-3; a stretch of 7 junction bases matches TRBD2. The CDR3 sequence is CATGGDGTDTQYF. In nucleotide form, the sequence is TGTGCCACCGGGGGGGACGGCACAGATACGCAGTATTTT.